The present TCR beta chain was sequenced within a study of blood T cell repertoires in COVID-19. Background on the study: The analysed material was cDNA or gDNA that came from T cells, B-cell-depleted T cells, or PBMCs.

The J segment lost 3 bases and the V segment lost 3 bases, leaving 2 bases of the junction unmatched. The CDR3 has 13 amino acids. CDR1 SGHAT and CDR2 FQNNGV come from the germline V gene. A single count supports this clone. Original handling: The authors estimated nucleated cell counts from reference gene primer amplification. Measured with immunoSEQ multiplex PCR; TCRdb has only the in-frame clones, and not every one. D and trimming were read from the DNA, whereas the V and J calls and clone size are those reported in that table. The profile shows some 41,000 clones, around 83% of them singletons. The chain links TRBV11-2 to TRBJ2-7; 7 bases are a match to TRBD1. Sequencing was performed on peripheral blood. This TCR came from an elderly woman with active or convalescent COVID-19. CDR3 loop: CASSFRQGYEQYF. Here the CDR3 DNA reads TGTGCCAGCAGCTTTAGACAGGGCTACGAGCAGTACTTC. Using reference TRBV11-2 and TRBJ2-7 for the parts outside the CDR3, the full variable domain is EAGVAQSPRYKIIEKRQSVAFWCNPISGHATLYWYQQILGQGPKLLIQFQNNGVVDDSQLPKDRFSAERLKGVDSTLKIQPAKLEDSAVYLCASSFRQGYEQYFGPGTRLTVT.